Sequencing of this TCR beta chain was carried out in a study of liver allograft versus peripheral blood T cells. In the study overall: In transplanted livers, T cell receptor repertoires were compared with those found in the recipients' peripheral blood.

In this sample, this clonotype turned up a few times. The germline V gene has CDR1 DFQATT and CDR2 SNEGSKA (reference sequence). The V and J ends lost 4 bases and 4 bases respectively, with 13 bases between them. The CDR3 runs 14 residues. TCRdb called the reads again in MiXCR, with one record for every CDR3 protein. In the table there are fewer than 15,000 distinct CDR3 sequences, under 20% of which are singletons. The chain links TRBV20-1 to TRBJ1-4, with no clear D. The TCR sequence derives from a human patient who had a liver transplant. The T cells may partly be graft donor cells. The CDR3 sequence is CSANGLSDNEKLFF. CDR3 coding DNA: TGCAGTGCTAACGGTTTATCGGATAATGAAAAACTGTTTTTT.